A selection of T cell receptor beta chains follows, all from one sample in a study of cytomegalovirus exposure and HLA in healthy donors. This table comes from immunoSEQ multiplex PCR, and its TCRdb copy is limited to in-frame clones, with some not included. The table lists about 120,000 clones, roughly 90% of them singletons, with about 1.9% in the top ten. The specimen sequenced was PBMCs. The receptors originated from a woman under 30 in good health and CMV-seronegative. Both conserved end residues are part of each CDR3. D genes are given only for firm matches. Part of the rows lack a size; the others show once, few, many or a class for expanded clones.

d_gene	v_gene	len	j_gene	abundance	CDR3aa	CDR3nt
NA	TRBV9	15	TRBJ2-3	NA	CASSVAGGPIDTQYF	TGTGCCAGCAGCGTAGCCGGGGGACCGATAGATACGCAGTATTTT
TRBD1	TRBV27	14	TRBJ2-1	NA	CASSRQGPVGLEFF	TGTGCCAGCAGTAGACAGGGACCCGTTGGTCTGGAGTTCTTC
TRBD1	TRBV6-4	13	TRBJ2-5	NA	CASSEGQGQTQYF	TGTGCCAGCAGCGAAGGACAGGGCCAGACCCAGTACTTC
NA	TRBV6-5	13	TRBJ2-1	NA	CASSLLEGYEQFF	TGTGCCAGCAGTCTCTTGGAGGGGTATGAGCAGTTCTTC
TRBD1	TRBV7-6	15	TRBJ2-2	NA	CASSRGTGDTGELFF	TGTGCCAGCAGCCGGGGGACAGGGGACACCGGGGAGCTGTTTTTT
NA	TRBV6-1	14	TRBJ1-2	NA	CASSGQAQTWGYTF	TGTGCCAGCAGTGGACAGGCCCAGACTTGGGGCTACACCTTC
NA	TRBV5-4	15	TRBJ2-3	once	CASSAKQGGTDTQYF	TGTGCCAGCAGCGCGAAACAGGGAGGCACAGATACGCAGTATTTT
TRBD2	TRBV28	13	TRBJ2-5	NA	CASSRERGLTQYF	TGTGCCAGCAGCCGTGAGCGGGGGTTGACCCAGTACTTC
NA	TRBV28	15	TRBJ1-1	once	CASKGLGVRGTEAFF	TGTGCCAGCAAGGGGCTGGGGGTCAGGGGCACTGAAGCTTTCTTT
TRBD2	TRBV7-3	15	TRBJ2-1	NA	CASSLSGGEHNEQFF	TGTGCCAGCAGCCTTAGCGGGGGAGAGCACAATGAGCAGTTCTTC
TRBD1	TRBV18	15	TRBJ1-6	few	CASSPPGTGNSPLHF	TGTGCCAGCTCACCCCCCGGGACAGGGAATTCACCCCTCCACTTT
NA	TRBV4-3	16	TRBJ2-6	NA	CASSQDKTAGANVLTF	TGCGCCAGCAGCCAAGATAAAACAGCAGGGGCCAACGTCCTGACTTTC
TRBD2	TRBV4-1	16	TRBJ2-7	NA	CASSQGYGGNSYEQYF	TGCGCCAGCAGCCAAGGGTACGGGGGGAACTCCTACGAGCAGTACTTC
NA	TRBV15	15	TRBJ2-7	few	CATSMFRGSSYEQYF	TGTGCCACCAGCATGTTCCGTGGTAGCTCCTACGAGCAGTACTTC
NA	TRBV30	13	TRBJ1-5	NA	CAWSAGVHQPQHF	TGTGCCTGGAGTGCCGGGGTACATCAGCCCCAGCATTTT
TRBD2	TRBV9	17	TRBJ2-1	NA	CASSVATGLASYNEQFF	TGTGCCAGCAGCGTAGCTACGGGACTAGCCTCCTACAATGAGCAGTTCTTC
TRBD1	TRBV19	15	TRBJ2-7	NA	CASSIVPGQAYEQYF	TGTGCCAGTAGTATAGTCCCTGGACAGGCCTACGAGCAGTACTTC
TRBD1	TRBV27	15	TRBJ1-2	NA	CASSPPGQAKHGYTF	TGTGCCAGCAGTCCTCCGGGACAGGCAAAGCATGGCTACACCTTC
TRBD2	TRBV6-5	15	TRBJ2-1	NA	CASRRGTSGSNEQFF	TGTGCCAGCAGAAGAGGGACTAGCGGGAGTAATGAGCAGTTCTTC
NA	TRBV5-1	17	TRBJ2-7	NA	CASSFSHSWGEDNEQYF	TGCGCCAGCAGCTTTAGCCACTCTTGGGGGGAGGACAACGAGCAGTACTTC
TRBD1	TRBV6-6	16	TRBJ1-2	NA	CASRTTTGRPRYGYTF	TGTGCCAGCAGGACGACGACAGGGAGGCCCCGCTATGGCTACACCTTC
TRBD1	TRBV4-1	15	TRBJ2-7	NA	CASSRGQGASYEQYF	TGCGCCAGCAGTCGAGGACAGGGGGCATCCTACGAGCAGTACTTC
TRBD2	TRBV7-6	17	TRBJ2-7	few	CASSLFELAGEVYEQYF	TGTGCCAGCAGCTTATTCGAACTAGCGGGAGAGGTCTACGAGCAGTACTTC
NA	TRBV28	14	TRBJ1-4	NA	CASSLTGDNEKLFF	TGTGCCAGCAGTTTAACCGGGGATAATGAAAAACTGTTTTTT
TRBD2	TRBV6-4	15	TRBJ2-3	few	CASSDLASGSNTQYF	TGTGCCAGCAGTGACTTGGCTAGCGGGAGTAATACGCAGTATTTT
NA	TRBV18	16	TRBJ1-2	NA	CASSPRRGGEGYGYTF	TGTGCCAGCTCACCCAGGAGGGGCGGAGAAGGGTATGGCTACACCTTC
TRBD1	TRBV19	15	TRBJ2-2	NA	CASRGTVRHRGELFF	TGTGCCAGTAGAGGGACAGTACGGCACCGGGGGGAGCTGTTTTTT
TRBD1	TRBV11-2	17	TRBJ1-3	NA	CASSPPGKGATGNTIYF	TGTGCCAGCAGCCCCCCGGGGAAGGGGGCAACCGGAAACACCATATATTTT
TRBD1	TRBV5-4	14	TRBJ2-1	once	CASSYGQGRNEQFF	TGTGCCAGCAGCTACGGACAGGGGCGAAATGAGCAGTTCTTC
NA	TRBV7-9	13	TRBJ2-5	once	CASSLRGTETQYF	TGTGCCAGCAGCTTAAGGGGGACGGAGACCCAGTACTTC
NA	TRBV7-9	14	TRBJ1-5	NA	CASSLGASNQPQHF	TGTGCCAGCAGCTTAGGCGCAAGCAATCAGCCCCAGCATTTT
TRBD2	TRBV27	14	TRBJ2-1	NA	CASSLGGGPGEQFF	TGTGCCAGCAGTTTGGGGGGAGGGCCAGGTGAGCAGTTCTTC
TRBD2	TRBV5-4	16	TRBJ2-7	NA	CASSLVAAGGPREQYF	TGTGCCAGCAGCTTGGTCGCAGCGGGGGGGCCGAGGGAGCAGTACTTC
TRBD1	TRBV11-3	15	TRBJ2-7	NA	CASSLGQGIGYEQYF	TGTGCCAGCAGCTTGGGACAGGGTATCGGCTACGAGCAGTACTTC
TRBD1	TRBV5-8	15	TRBJ1-3	once	CASSLSGTGGFTIYF	TGTGCCAGCAGCTTATCCGGGACAGGGGGCTTCACCATATATTTT
NA	TRBV6-6	16	TRBJ1-6	NA	CASSYGLPGAGSPLHF	TGTGCCAGCAGTTACGGCCTCCCAGGGGCCGGTTCACCCCTCCACTTT
TRBD2	TRBV7-9	14	TRBJ2-1	NA	CASSLSGRADEQFF	TGTGCCAGCAGCTTAAGCGGGAGGGCAGATGAGCAGTTCTTC
TRBD1	TRBV30	14	TRBJ1-1	NA	CAWFEGAMNTEAFF	TGTGCCTGGTTTGAGGGGGCGATGAACACTGAAGCTTTCTTT
NA	TRBV5-1	16	TRBJ1-2	NA	CASSLDYRTANYGYTF	TGCGCCAGCAGCTTGGATTACCGGACAGCAAACTATGGCTACACCTTC
TRBD1	TRBV5-1	15	TRBJ1-2	NA	CASSLATGVIYGYTF	TGCGCCAGCAGCTTGGCGACAGGGGTTATCTATGGCTACACCTTC
TRBD2	TRBV5-1	15	TRBJ2-7	NA	CASSPGGAPYYEQYF	TGCGCCAGCTCACCCGGGGGGGCCCCCTACTACGAGCAGTACTTC